These 21 T cell receptor beta chains were sequenced from one sample in a study of T cell repertoires in cytomegalovirus infection. TCRdb re-called the reads with MiXCR, one entry per CDR3 protein. This table holds 510,000 or so distinct CDR3 sequences, approximately 26% found once. Sequencing used PBMCs. The receptors stem from a human donor in good health (CMV status not recorded). Some clones in this sample may be carry-over from other donors' samples.

The chain couples TRBV6-5 to TRBJ1-4; TRBD1 might be the D (5 bases). This CDR3 spans 15 amino acids. V was trimmed by 3 bases and J by 6 bases, leaving 14 bases between them. Germline lookup yields CDR1 MNHEY and CDR2 SVGAGI. CDR3 nucleotide sequence: TGTGCCAGCAGTTATTCCGGGGCAACGCATGAAAAACTGTTTTTT. Its protein product is CASSYSGATHEKLFF.

This clonotype has a handful of counts. The chain combines TRBV5-6 with TRBJ1-2; perhaps TRBD1 as D (6 bases). The V end was cut by 4 bases, the J end by 4 bases, with 20 bases between. CDR3 length equals 16 residues. The V gene's germline CDR1 is SGHDT and CDR2 YYEEEE. CDR3: CASSEGDTPIFYGYTF. The CDR3 region has the DNA TGTGCCAGCAGCGAGGGGGACACTCCGATTTTCTATGGCTACACCTTC.

The J gene is TRBJ2-2, the V gene TRBV6-5, with D possibly matching TRBD1 (5 bases). Per germline, CDR1 MNHEY and CDR2 SVGAGI. The V end was cut by 11 bases, the J end by 4 bases, with 14 bases between. The CDR3 is 13 amino acids. Written as DNA, the CDR3 is TGTGCCTCGGTGGGGCAGGTCACCGGGGAGCTGTTTTTT. Translation: CASVGQVTGELFF.

The sample holds many counts of this clonotype. The J gene is TRBJ2-1, the V gene TRBV7-2, with no clear D. This CDR3 is 17 amino acids long. Germline CDR1 SGHTA, CDR2 FQGNSA. V was cut by 2 bases and J by 0 bases, with 14 bases left in between. The DNA of the CDR3 is TGTGCCAGCAGCTTACTGCCTGGGTCTAGCTCCTACAATGAGCAGTTCTTC. Protein sequence: CASSLLPGSSSYNEQFF.

This clonotype has more than one count but fewer than ten. Here the CDR3 DNA reads TGCAGTGCGCCGGCCACTAGCGGGGGAATACAAGAGACCCAGTACTTC. Amino acid sequence: CSAPATSGGIQETQYF. The V and J genes are TRBV20-1 and TRBJ2-5, with 11 bases lining up with TRBD2. Per the germline V gene, CDR1 is DFQATT and CDR2 is SNEGSKA (reference sequence). This CDR3 has 16 residues. After removal of 6 bases from V and 2 bases from J, the junction contained 11 bases not matched to a gene.

The chain has TRBV18 and TRBJ2-3; D uncertain. V dropped 3 bases and J dropped 2 bases, with 6 bases sitting between them. The germline gives CDR1 KGHSH, CDR2 LQKENI. The CDR3 sequence is 13 residues long. The CDR3 loop reads CASSPVNTDTQYF. DNA for the CDR3: TGTGCCAGCTCACCCGTTAACACAGATACGCAGTATTTT.

The chain recombines TRBV6-2 or TRBV6-3 with TRBJ2-6; D is possibly TRBD1 (5 bases). The CDR3 has 15 residues. Germline loops: CDR1 MNHEY, CDR2 SVGEGT. Trimming left V 7 bases short and J 1 base short, with 11 bases between. The CDR3 DNA reads TGTGCCAGCACAAGCAGACAGTCTGGGGCCAACGTCCTGACTTTC. Its protein is CASTSRQSGANVLTF.

The sample holds many counts of this clonotype. This chain uses TRBV12-3 or TRBV12-4 with TRBJ2-1, with 12 bases that match TRBD2. The CDR3 runs to 15 residues. V dropped 3 bases and J dropped 8; count of bases not matched to a gene: 5. The CDR3 loop reads CASSFWTSGNDEQFF. CDR3 coding DNA: TGTGCCAGCAGTTTCTGGACTAGCGGGAACGATGAGCAGTTCTTC.

The chain uses TRBV30 and TRBJ1-1, with 10 bases lining up with TRBD1. The CDR3 contains 14 residues. Trimming removed 0 bases from V and 5 bases from J; junction bases left unmatched: 3. Germline V gives CDR1 GTSNPN, CDR2 SVGIG (reference sequence). The CDR3 DNA sequence: TGTGCCTGGAGTGTAACGGGACAGGGGACTGAAGCTTTCTTT. Translation: CAWSVTGQGTEAFF.

This chain links TRBV19 with TRBJ2-1; TRBD2 agrees at 7 bases. Germline V gives CDR1 LNHDA, CDR2 SQIVND (reference sequence). Germline trimming cut 6 bases from V and 4 bases from J; bases unmatched to any gene: 9. This CDR3 has 15 amino acids. CDR3 amino acids: CASRGGRVNYNEQFF. CDR3 coding DNA: TGTGCCAGTAGGGGGGGGAGAGTTAATTACAATGAGCAGTTCTTC.

This chain connects TRBV7-3 to TRBJ2-1; 8 nucleotides line up with TRBD2. Germline V lookup: CDR1 SGHTA, CDR2 FQGTGA. This CDR3 has 19 residues. Trimming removed 5 bases from V and 5 bases from J; junction bases left unmatched: 20. The CDR3 region is CASSPVSGTSRPPHNEQFF. In DNA, the CDR3 is TGTGCCAGCAGCCCCGTCTCCGGGACTAGTCGTCCCCCCCACAATGAGCAGTTCTTC.

This clonotype occurred a few times. The chain is built from TRBV12-3 or TRBV12-4 and TRBJ2-6; either TRBD1 or TRBD2 may fit D (5 bases each). V was clipped by 7 bases and J by 2 bases, with 12 bases between them. This CDR3 contains 15 residues. The CDR3 region is CASTIGGTGANVLTF. In nucleotides, the CDR3 is TGTGCCAGCACTATTGGGGGAACTGGGGCCAACGTCCTGACTTTC.

The genes are TRBV3-1 and TRBJ2-5, with unresolved D. V gave up 1 base and J gave up 7 bases, with 10 bases separating them. Per the germline V gene, CDR1 is LGHDT and CDR2 is YNNKEL (reference sequence). The CDR3 is 13 residues long. The CDR3 loop is CASSQGVDGTQYF. CDR3 sequence (DNA): TGTGCCAGCAGCCAAGGGGTAGACGGGACCCAGTACTTC.

The chain employs TRBV5-4 and TRBJ2-7, with D maybe TRBD1 (5 bases). The CDR3 contains 13 residues. Germline CDR1 reads SGHNT; CDR2 reads YYREEE (reference sequence). Trimming pared 2 bases from V and 5 bases from J, leaving 11 bases between. CDR3: CASSFRAGNEQYV. For the CDR3, the DNA is TGTGCCAGCAGCTTCCGCGCAGGGAACGAGCAGTACGTC.

This clonotype was observed a handful of times. The chain carries TRBV28 and TRBJ2-5, with D possibly called TRBD1 or TRBD2 (7 bases each). Germline CDR1 reads MDHEN; CDR2 reads SYDVKM. The length of the CDR3 is 15 residues. V dropped 6 bases and J dropped 4 bases, with 18 bases sitting between them. In nucleotides, the CDR3 is TGTGCCAGCAGCCGACCACAGGGGAGGGGAGAGACCCAGTACTTC. This sequence encodes CASSRPQGRGETQYF. Together with reference TRBV28 and TRBJ2-5, the CDR3 gives the full variable domain: DVKVTQSSRYLVKRTGEKVFLECVQDMDHENMFWYRQDPGLGLRLIYFSYDVKMKEKGDIPEGYSVSREKKERFSLILESASTNQTSMYLCASSRPQGRGETQYFGPGTRLLVL.

In this sample, this clonotype turned up a few times. The chain uses TRBV19 and TRBJ1-2; D remains ambiguous. CDR3 length: 14 amino acids. CDR1 and CDR2 (germline): LNHDA, SQIVND (reference sequence). Trimming took off 0 bases at V and 4 bases at J, with 9 bases between the two ends. The CDR3 protein is CASSIDYNSYGYTF. CDR3 DNA sequence: TGTGCCAGTAGTATAGATTACAACAGCTATGGCTACACCTTC.

The CDR3 coding sequence is TGTGCCAGCAGTCTTATAATAGTTTCGAACTACGACTCTGAAGCTTTCTTT. This gives the protein CASSLIIVSNYDSEAFF. The chain links TRBV6-6 to TRBJ1-1; D unclear. Trimming took 5 bases from V and 6 from J, leaving 25 bases between them. The CDR3 spans 17 residues. Germline-derived CDR1 and CDR2 are MNHNY and SVGAGI (reference sequence).

This CDR3 reads CASRGLAGGWAQYF. The CDR3 DNA reads as TGTGCCAGCAGAGGACTAGCGGGAGGGTGGGCCCAGTACTTC. The V gene is TRBV6-5, the J gene TRBJ2-5; the match to TRBD2 covers 15 bases. Trimming at V came to 6 bases and at J to 9 bases, leaving 5 bases not matched to a gene. The CDR3 has 14 residues. Germline CDR1 MNHEY, CDR2 SVGAGI.

Sample share makes this clonotype medium-sized. The chain links TRBV7-2 to TRBJ2-1; TRBD2 matches 11 bases. CDR1 and CDR2 (germline): SGHTA, FQGNSA. V was clipped by 5 bases and J by 3 bases; unmatched bases: 3. The CDR3 loop spans 15 amino acids. CDR3 coding DNA: TGTGCCAGCAGCCAGACTAGCGGGAACTACAATGAGCAGTTCTTC. It encodes CASSQTSGNYNEQFF.

The chain employs TRBV20-1 and TRBJ2-7; TRBD1 is a possible D gene (5 bases). The CDR3 covers 13 residues. The ends were cut back, 6 bases at V and 2 bases at J, with 14 bases in the middle. Germline V gene data show CDR1 as DFQATT and CDR2 as SNEGSKA (reference sequence). CDR3 region: CSAEDTDPYEQYF. The CDR3 DNA sequence: TGCAGTGCCGAGGACACGGACCCCTACGAGCAGTACTTC.

This clonotype has a count of ten or more. The V and J genes are TRBV20-1 and TRBJ1-5; TRBD1 matches at 8 bases. Germline V CDR1 and CDR2: DFQATT, SNEGSKA (reference sequence). The CDR3 loop spans 17 amino acids. The V and J ends lost 3 bases and 1 base, in that order; junction bases with no gene match: 11. The CDR3 DNA reads TGCAGTGCTAGTTCCCAGGGGGCTGTGATGAGCAATCAGCCCCAGCATTTT. Protein product: CSASSQGAVMSNQPQHF.